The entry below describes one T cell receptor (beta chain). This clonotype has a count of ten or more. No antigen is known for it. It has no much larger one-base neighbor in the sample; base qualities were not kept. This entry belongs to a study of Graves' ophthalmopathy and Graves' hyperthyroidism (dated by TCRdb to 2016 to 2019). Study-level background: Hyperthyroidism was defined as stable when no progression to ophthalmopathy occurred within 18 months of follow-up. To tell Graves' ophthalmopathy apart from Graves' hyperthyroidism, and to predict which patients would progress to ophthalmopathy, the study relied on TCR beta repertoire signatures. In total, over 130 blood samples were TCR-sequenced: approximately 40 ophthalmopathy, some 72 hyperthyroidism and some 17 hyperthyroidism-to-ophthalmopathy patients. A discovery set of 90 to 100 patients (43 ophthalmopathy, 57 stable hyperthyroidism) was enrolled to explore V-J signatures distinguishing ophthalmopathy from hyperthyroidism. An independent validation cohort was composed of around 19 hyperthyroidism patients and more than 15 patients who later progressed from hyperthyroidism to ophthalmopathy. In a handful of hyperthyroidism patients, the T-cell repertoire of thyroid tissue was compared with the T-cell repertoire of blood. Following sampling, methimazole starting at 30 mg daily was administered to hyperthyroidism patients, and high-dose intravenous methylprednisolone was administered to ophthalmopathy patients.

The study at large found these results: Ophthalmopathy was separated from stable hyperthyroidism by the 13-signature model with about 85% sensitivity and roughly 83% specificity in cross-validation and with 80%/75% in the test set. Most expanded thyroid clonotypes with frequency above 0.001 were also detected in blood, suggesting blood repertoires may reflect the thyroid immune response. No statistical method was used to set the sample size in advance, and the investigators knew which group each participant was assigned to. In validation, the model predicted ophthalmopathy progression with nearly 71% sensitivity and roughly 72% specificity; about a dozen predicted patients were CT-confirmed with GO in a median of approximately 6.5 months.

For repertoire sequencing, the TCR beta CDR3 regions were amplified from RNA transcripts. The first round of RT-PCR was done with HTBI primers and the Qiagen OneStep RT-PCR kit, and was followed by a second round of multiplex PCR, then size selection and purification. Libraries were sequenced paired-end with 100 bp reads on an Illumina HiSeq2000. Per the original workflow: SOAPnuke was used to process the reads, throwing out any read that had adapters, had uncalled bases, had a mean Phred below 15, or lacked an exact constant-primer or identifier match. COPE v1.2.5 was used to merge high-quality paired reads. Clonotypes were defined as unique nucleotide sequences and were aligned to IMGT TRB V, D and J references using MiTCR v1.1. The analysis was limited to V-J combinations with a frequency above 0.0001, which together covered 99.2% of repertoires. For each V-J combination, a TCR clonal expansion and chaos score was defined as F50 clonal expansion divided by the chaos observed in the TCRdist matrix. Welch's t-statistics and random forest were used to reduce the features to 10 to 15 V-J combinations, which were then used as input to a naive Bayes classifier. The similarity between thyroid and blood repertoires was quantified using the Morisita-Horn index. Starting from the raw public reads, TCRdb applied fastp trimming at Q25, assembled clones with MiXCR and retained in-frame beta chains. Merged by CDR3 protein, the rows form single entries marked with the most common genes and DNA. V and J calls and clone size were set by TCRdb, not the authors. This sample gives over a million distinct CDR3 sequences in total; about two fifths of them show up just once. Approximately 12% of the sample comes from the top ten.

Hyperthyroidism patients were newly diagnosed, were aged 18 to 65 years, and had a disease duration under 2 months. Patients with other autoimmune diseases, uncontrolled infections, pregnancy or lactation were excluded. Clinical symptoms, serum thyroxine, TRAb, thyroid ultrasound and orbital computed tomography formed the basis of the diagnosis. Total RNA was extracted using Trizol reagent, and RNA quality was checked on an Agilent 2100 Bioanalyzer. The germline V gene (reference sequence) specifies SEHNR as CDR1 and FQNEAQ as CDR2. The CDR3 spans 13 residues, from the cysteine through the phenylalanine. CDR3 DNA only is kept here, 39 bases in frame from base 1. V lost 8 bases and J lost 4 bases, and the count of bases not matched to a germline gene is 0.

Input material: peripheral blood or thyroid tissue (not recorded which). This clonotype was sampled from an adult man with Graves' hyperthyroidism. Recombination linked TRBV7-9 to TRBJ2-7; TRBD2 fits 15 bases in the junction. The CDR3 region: CASGLAGGYEQYF. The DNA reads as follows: TGTGCCAGCGGACTAGCGGGAGGGTACGAGCAGTACTTC. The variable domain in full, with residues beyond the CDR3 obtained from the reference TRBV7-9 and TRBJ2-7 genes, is DTGVSQNPRHKITKRGQNVTFRCDPISEHNRLYWYRQTLGQGPEFLTYFQNEAQLEKSRLLSDRFSAERPKGSFSTLEIQRTEQGDSAMYLCASGLAGGYEQYFGPGTRLTVT.